This T cell receptor beta chain derives from a study of T cell changes during pregnancy in multiple sclerosis. Profiling relied on immunoSEQ multiplex PCR, and the TCRdb table lists in-frame clones only, not all of them. The profile shows roughly 70,000 clones, approximately 92% of them singletons. This clone was seen once. The V and J ends lost 0 bases and 4 bases respectively, with 16 bases between them. Germline-derived CDR1 and CDR2 are SGDLS and YYNGEE. The CDR3 extends over 16 amino acids. This sample comprised peripheral blood, obtained before pregnancy. This sequence joins TRBV9 and TRBJ1-2; D call uncertain. The origin of this receptor is a female donor with multiple sclerosis, enrolled in a pregnancy study. The CDR3 DNA is TGTGCCAGCAGCGTAGGAAGTAAGGGAGCCGGCTATGGCTACACCTTC. This codes for CASSVGSKGAGYGYTF.